The next 16 T cell receptor beta chains were all read from a single sample in a study of T cells in Graves' hyperthyroidism and ophthalmopathy. What was amplified from RNA transcripts were TCR beta CDR3 regions. The HTBI primer set was used in a first-round RT-PCR of the TCR CDR3. MiXCR, run by TCRdb on the multiplex PCR reads, gives a single entry per CDR3 protein. The top ten clones hold around a third of a sample with about 640,000 distinct CDR3 sequences, less than 25% of them seen once. The sequenced sample consisted of blood. These receptors were collected from a man aged 25 to 40 with Graves' ophthalmopathy.

The CDR3 DNA reads as TGCAGCTTGTTAGGGATCCCGTTCGGTGAGCAGTTCTTC. It encodes CSLLGIPFGEQFF. The chain is built from TRBV29-1 and TRBJ2-1; D gene uncertain. This CDR3 has 13 residues. V was pared by 8 bases and J by 9 bases, with 20 bases between. CDR1 and CDR2 (germline): SQVTM, ANQGSEA.

This clonotype turned up a few times. This chain joins TRBV27 and TRBJ1-1; 8 bases map to TRBD1. Germline CDR1 and CDR2: MNHEY and SMNVEV (reference sequence). The CDR3 is made up of 14 amino acids. V trimming: 5 bases; J trimming: 7 bases; junction bases outside the gene matches: 9. The CDR3 region has the DNA TGTGCCAGCAGTCTACGACAGGGGAGTTTTGAAGCTTTCTTT. It yields the protein CASSLRQGSFEAFF.

This clonotype was counted between two and nine times. The V call is TRBV28, the J call TRBJ1-1; D possibly corresponds to TRBD1 (6 bases). CDR1 and CDR2 from the germline V gene are MDHEN and SYDVKM. The CDR3 totals 15 residues. Trimming pared 6 bases from V and 4 bases from J, leaving 18 bases between. The chain's CDR3 is CASSSRGGVFTEAFF. In nucleotides, the CDR3 is TGTGCCAGCAGCTCCAGGGGAGGGGTATTCACTGAAGCTTTCTTT.

Worth noting for this clonotype: A single base separates this from a much larger clone, so it may be a read error. The chain recombines TRBV11-2 with TRBJ2-3; D may match TRBD1 or TRBD2 (5 bases each). The CDR3 covers 15 residues. Deletions cut 5 bases from V and 1 base from J, with 13 bases between. Germline loops: CDR1 SGHAT, CDR2 FQNNGV. The CDR3 spells CASSHTRGCTDTQYF. The CDR3 bases are TGTGCCAGCAGCCATACCCGGGGCTGCACAGATACGCAGTATTTT.

There are a few counts of this clonotype. CDR3 loop: CASRVEGGTDTQYF. The CDR3 DNA sequence: TGTGCCAGCAGGGTGGAGGGGGGCACAGATACGCAGTATTTT. The chain joins TRBV27 to TRBJ2-3; D may match TRBD1 or TRBD2 (6 bases each). The ends were cut back, 6 bases at V and 1 base at J, with 11 bases in the middle. CDR3 length equals 14 residues. Per germline, CDR1 MNHEY and CDR2 SMNVEV (reference sequence).

The chain employs TRBV6-9 and TRBJ1-2, with D unclear. V lost 3 bases and J lost 2, with 13 bases in between. Germline loops: CDR1 MNHGY, CDR2 SVAAGI. The CDR3 length is 15 residues. The CDR3 region is CASSYRPSPNYGYTF. CDR3 DNA: TGTGCCAGCAGTTACCGTCCGAGCCCCAACTATGGCTACACCTTC.

The chain uses TRBV6-1 and TRBJ1-6; D is uncertain. CDR1 and CDR2 from the germline V gene are MNHNS and SASEGT. V was pared by 8 bases and J by 0 bases, with 2 bases between. CDR3 size: 12 residues. CDR3 bases: TGTGCCAGCGTCTCCTATAATTCACCCCTCCACTTT. Translating gives CASVSYNSPLHF.

V and J are TRBV6-5 and TRBJ2-7; a possible D gene is TRBD1 (5 bases). Germline V gene data show CDR1 as MNHEY and CDR2 as SVGAGI. V lost 2 bases and J lost 5, with 19 bases in between. CDR3 length: 16 residues. This chain's CDR3 is CASSYPFQGSPDEQYF. CDR3 nucleotides: TGTGCCAGCAGTTACCCTTTTCAGGGCTCTCCGGACGAGCAGTACTTC.

The V call is TRBV7-2, the J call TRBJ2-7; 8 nucleotides align to TRBD2. The V gene end was trimmed by 2 bases and the J gene end by 2 bases; junction bases not matched to a gene: 11. The CDR3 has 17 amino acids. CDR1 and CDR2 from the germline V gene are SGHTA and FQGNSA. The CDR3 region has the DNA TGTGCCAGCAGCTTACCAGGGGAGCGGGAGCTGGCCTACGAGCAGTACTTC. Translating it yields CASSLPGERELAYEQYF.

This clonotype was observed a handful of times. V usage is TRBV7-2 and J usage is TRBJ2-7, with a possible D match to TRBD2 (5 bases). This CDR3 region has 14 residues. Germline CDR1 SGHTA, CDR2 FQGNSA. Trimming took 2 bases from V and 3 from J, leaving 11 bases between them. The CDR3 loop is CASSLSPGDYEQYF. For the CDR3, the DNA is TGTGCCAGCAGCTTATCCCCCGGGGACTACGAGCAGTACTTC. Full variable domain (outside the CDR3, taken from reference TRBV7-2 and TRBJ2-7): GAGVSQSPSNKVTEKGKDVELRCDPISGHTALYWYRQSLGQGLEFLIYFQGNSAPDKSGLPSDRFSAERTGGSVSTLTIQRTQQEDSAVYLCASSLSPGDYEQYFGPGTRLTVT.

This clonotype was seen only a few times. The chain combines TRBV11-2 with TRBJ1-2, with D possibly being TRBD1 (6 bases). Germline CDR1 is SGHAT and CDR2 is FQNNGV. The CDR3 loop spans 17 amino acids. V lost 5 bases to trimming and J lost 0 bases, with 19 bases between them. The CDR3 loop is CASSGGQGLGANYGYTF. The CDR3 DNA follows: TGTGCCAGCAGCGGGGGGCAGGGCTTGGGAGCTAACTATGGCTACACCTTC.

The genes are TRBV6-1 and TRBJ2-7; 7 positions match TRBD2. The CDR3 loop spans 14 amino acids. The germline V gene has CDR1 MNHNS and CDR2 SASEGT. Trimming took 7 bases from V and 3 from J; bases not matched to a gene: 9. The CDR3 loop reads CASNPGLQYYEQYF. The CDR3 nucleotides read TGTGCCAGCAACCCGGGACTACAATACTACGAGCAGTACTTC.

This clonotype turned up a few times. V gene TRBV27 combines with J gene TRBJ2-7, with 11 bases aligning to TRBD2. With 7 bases clipped from V and 6 bases from J, the junction kept 11 bases outside the gene matches. Germline lookup yields CDR1 MNHEY and CDR2 SMNVEV (reference sequence). This CDR3 is 15 amino acids long. The CDR3 coding sequence is TGTGCCAGCACCGACACTAGCGGGGGTAGGGGCGAGCAGTACTTC. Translated, it gives CASTDTSGGRGEQYF.

In this sample, this clonotype turned up many times. The chain combines TRBV20-1 with TRBJ1-1; no clear D gene. Trimming left V 1 base short and J 3 bases short, with 15 bases between. Per germline, CDR1 DFQATT and CDR2 SNEGSKA (reference sequence). This CDR3 spans 15 amino acids. CDR3: CSARVSVSGDTEAFF. The CDR3 coding sequence is TGCAGTGCTAGAGTAAGTGTCAGCGGGGACACTGAAGCTTTCTTT.

This clonotype was recorded at least ten times. The chain is built from TRBV5-1 and TRBJ1-5, with D possibly matching TRBD1 (5 bases). Germline values: CDR1 SGHRS, CDR2 YFSETQ. The CDR3 spans 15 residues. The V and J ends lost 0 bases and 2 bases respectively, with 9 bases between them. For the CDR3, the DNA is TGCGCCAGCAGCTTGGGGGGCCTCGGCAATCAGCCCCAGCATTTT. This sequence encodes CASSLGGLGNQPQHF.

The rearrangement links TRBV9 to TRBJ2-6; D is unclear. The germline V gene encodes CDR1 SGDLS and CDR2 YYNGEE. V was cut by 5 bases and J by 0 bases, with 15 bases left in between. CDR3 length: 17 amino acids. The CDR3 protein is CASSYQIRVSGANVLTF. CDR3 sequence (DNA): TGTGCCAGCAGTTACCAAATTAGGGTCTCTGGGGCCAACGTCCTGACTTTC.